This TCR beta chain was profiled in a study of blood T cell repertoires in COVID-19. TCRdb keeps only in-frame clones here, not all; method: immunoSEQ multiplex PCR. The data show some 140,000 clones, just over 75% seen once. CDR3 length: 14 amino acids. Germline CDR1 is MNHNY and CDR2 is SVGAGI (reference sequence). V trimming: 5 bases; J trimming: 7 bases; junction bases outside the gene matches: 8. This chain joins TRBV6-6 and TRBJ2-5, with 9 nucleotides matching TRBD1. Input material: peripheral blood. The source is a human donor in a cohort sampled during active COVID-19. CDR3 in DNA: TGTGCCAGCAGTAAGCCGGGACAGGGCGGGACCCAGTACTTC. Encoded protein: CASSKPGQGGTQYF.